This TCR beta chain was sequenced for a study of blood T cell repertoires in COVID-19. As handled by the study authors: By means of reference gene primer amplification, nucleated cell counts were estimated. Here immunoSEQ multiplex PCR was the method, and the copy in TCRdb shows in-frame clones only, minus some. V, J and clone size are those of that table, while D and trimming were read from the DNA. The sample has roughly 140,000 clones; 88% are singletons. CDR3 size: 14 residues. From germline, CDR1 is SGHNT and CDR2 YYREEE (reference sequence). Trimming at V came to 4 bases and at J to 2 bases, leaving 6 bases not matched to a gene. A single count supports this clone.

This chain links TRBV5-4 with TRBJ2-7, with 7 bases that match TRBD2. This sequence originates from a man in his fifties with active or convalescent COVID-19. The sequenced sample was peripheral blood. CDR3 residues: CASSNQRDPYEQYF. In nucleotides, the CDR3 is TGTGCCAGCAGCAATCAGCGGGACCCCTACGAGCAGTACTTC.